This TCR beta chain came from a study of CD4 T cell repertoires in COVID-19. No culture step preceded sequencing of the ex vivo isolated memory T cells. Some clones are missing from TCRdb's copy, which holds only in-frame ones; the method was immunoSEQ multiplex PCR. Of approximately 75,000 clones in the sample, about four fifths are singletons; the top ten hold approximately 0.6%. Whole-study results and caveats: Suggested intraclonal diversification: top SARS-CoV-2-reactive clonotypes appeared in two or three memory subsets.

The CDR3 runs 14 residues. CDR1 is MNHEY, CDR2 SVGAGI, per germline. Trimming took 6 bases from V and 3 from J; bases not matched to a gene: 4. On this clone itself: The target antigen is unknown.

Sequencing was performed on CD4+ T cells from peripheral blood, taken after recovery from COVID-19. This TCR was sampled from a human donor who had COVID-19. The chain is built from TRBV6-5 and TRBJ2-2; TRBD2 matches at 7 bases. The DNA for the CDR3 is TGTGCCAGCAGGGCGGGGGATGACACCGGGGAGCTGTTTTTT. Translated: CASRAGDDTGELFF.